This TCR beta chain was observed in a study of CD8+ T cells in alopecia areata. Study observations and caveats: Scalp sequencing also captures normal skin's resident alphabeta T cells. Clarity of TCR sharing across patients fell short of that in mice, possibly HLA-related.

This CDR3 contains 12 residues. V shed 4 bases and J shed 11 bases, with 15 bases lying between them. Germline CDR1 is SGHDT and CDR2 is YYEEEE. Of note for this clone: Its antigen is unknown.

Reverse transcribed after extraction, RNA yielded cDNA as the sequencing template. Libraries were prepared by immunoSEQ multiplex PCR; TCRdb keeps only in-frame clonotypes and omits some of them. The sample lists 85,000 to 110,000 clones, around 60% seen once, with 8.8% in the top ten. Sequencing input: CD4+ T cells sorted from blood. The sequence was obtained from a human donor in good health. This chain links TRBV5-6 with TRBJ1-1, with D unresolved. As DNA, the CDR3 is TGTGCCAGCAGCAGCATCACGGGTGAGGCTTTCTTT. Protein: CASSSITGEAFF.